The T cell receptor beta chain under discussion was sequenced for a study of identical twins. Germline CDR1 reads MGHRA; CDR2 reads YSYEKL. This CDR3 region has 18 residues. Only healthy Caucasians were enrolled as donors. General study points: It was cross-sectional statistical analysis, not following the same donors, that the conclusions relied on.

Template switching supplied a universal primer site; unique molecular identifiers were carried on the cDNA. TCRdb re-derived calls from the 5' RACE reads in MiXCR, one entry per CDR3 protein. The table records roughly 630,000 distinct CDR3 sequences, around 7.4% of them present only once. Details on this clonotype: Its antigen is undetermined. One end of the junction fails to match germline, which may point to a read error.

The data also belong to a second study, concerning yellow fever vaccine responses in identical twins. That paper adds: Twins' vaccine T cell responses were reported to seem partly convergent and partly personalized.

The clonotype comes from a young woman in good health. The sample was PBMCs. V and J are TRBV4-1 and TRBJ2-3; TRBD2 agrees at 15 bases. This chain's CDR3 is CASSQDGTSGGPGDMQYF. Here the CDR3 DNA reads TGCGCCAGCAGCCAGGACGGGACTAGCGGGGGGCCTGGGGATATGCAGTATTTT.